Described below is a single T cell receptor beta chain sequence and its context. The sample belongs to a study of monozygotic twins with inflammatory bowel disease. TCRdb re-analyzed the 5' RACE reads; it lists each CDR3 protein once, without DNA. With about 160,000 distinct CDR3 sequences in the sample, the ten largest clones hold under 3.5%. Sequences were obtained from blood. The clonotype originates from a human donor with ulcerative colitis or Crohn's disease, or a healthy co-twin of an affected twin (not recorded which).

The CDR3 protein is CAISEFQGAQHF. This chain links TRBV10-3 with TRBJ1-5; TCRdb gives TRBD1 as the D gene, but with no DNA this cannot be confirmed. The CDR3 consists of 12 residues. Germline CDR1 is ENHRY and CDR2 is SYGVKD.